This TCR beta chain was captured by sequencing in a study of OX40 agonist ivuxolimab in advanced cancers. Overall study context: Patients' therapy was ivuxolimab, an antibody that acts as an agonist of OX40 (CD134). The mean age was about 61 years, ranging from 23 to 79, with around four fifths of participants male. The study, taken as a whole, reports: Low clonal expansion, among the lowest seen, marked partial responders at 0.1-3.0 mg/kg.

V gave up 4 bases and J gave up 3 bases, with 21 bases separating them. Germline V gives CDR1 MRHNA, CDR2 SNTAGT. The CDR3 has 17 residues. The assay was immunoSEQ multiplex PCR, and TCRdb's table has in-frame clones only and misses some. The table lists about 69,000 clones, under 90% of them singletons. This clone has a single count. Its target is not known. The chain couples TRBV6-4 to TRBJ2-5; D perhaps matches TRBD2 (5 bases). This clonotype was obtained from an adult with an advanced solid tumor such as melanoma, head and neck, liver or kidney cancer. Sample: CD4+ or CD8+ T cells sorted from blood, taken in a trial of the OX40 agonist ivuxolimab. The DNA for the CDR3 is TGTGCCAGCAGTGCTCAGGCGACTCCCACGGAGGAAGAGACCCAGTACTTC. Residues: CASSAQATPTEEETQYF.